The 20 T cell receptor beta chains reported below all come from one sample, sequenced in a study of regulatory T cells in long-lasting Graves disease (dated by TCRdb to 2020 to 2023). The meaning of the sample's time point label: newly diagnosed GD, antithyroid drugs for less than 3 months. RNA was extracted from PBMCs in TRIzol for both TCR sequencing and RNA sequencing. The library was obtained by multiplex PCR. TCRdb shows the sequencer as Illumina HiSeq 4000. iRepertoire HTBI primers and Arm-PCR amplification of CDR3 regions were used to construct TCR beta libraries. TCRdb reprocessing: public reads trimmed at Q25 with fastp, clones called with MiXCR, in-frame beta chains kept. Each CDR3 protein gets just one entry, which takes the most common genes and DNA from the rows behind it. The sample profile shows 200,000 to 250,000 distinct CDR3 sequences; about a sixth of them were found once. The ten biggest clones cover around 21% of the sample.

The material sequenced was peripheral blood mononuclear cells (PBMCs), taken at new diagnosis, from a patient treated with antithyroid drugs. Every receptor here comes from a female donor with Graves disease.

As concerns this clonotype: The CDR3 does not end in the conserved phenylalanine or tryptophan, so this is likely a read error. Because the CDR3's place on the DNA is in doubt, the DNA is left out and the CDR3 is given as listed by TCRdb. V and J are TRBV7-8 and TRBJ2-6. CDR1 SGHVS and CDR2 FQNEAQ come from the germline V gene. The CDR3 is 15 amino acids in total, end residues counted. The CDR3 loop is CASSLAASGANVRTV.

Notes on this clonotype: Given a far larger clone just one base away, this is likely a sequencing read error. The CDR3 sequence: CASSTQGGEQFF. DNA of the CDR3: TGTGCCAGCAGTACCCAGGGCGGTGAGCAGTTCTTC. The chain couples TRBV6-1 to TRBJ2-1; TRBD1 might be the D (5 bases). V shed 5 bases and J shed 9 bases, with 11 bases lying between them. Germline values: CDR1 MNHNS, CDR2 SASEGT. The CDR3 spans 12 residues.

The table lists this clonotype with many counts. The chain combines TRBV24-1 with TRBJ2-1, with 10 bases lining up with TRBD2. This CDR3 has 16 residues. V gave up 1 base and J gave up 8 bases; unmatched junction bases: 7. Germline V gene data show CDR1 as KGHDR and CDR2 as SFDVKD. The CDR3 loop is CATSDFSSGSSDEQFF. DNA of the CDR3: TGTGCCACCAGTGATTTTTCTAGCGGGAGTTCCGATGAGCAGTTCTTC.

V and J are TRBV20-1 and TRBJ2-3; D may match TRBD1 or TRBD2 (5 bases each). This CDR3 is built from 13 residues. Germline CDR1 is DFQATT and CDR2 is SNEGSKA (reference sequence). V was pared by 3 bases and J by 2 bases, with 9 bases between. Here the CDR3 DNA reads TGCAGTGCTAGGATCGGGACCACAGATACGCAGTATTTT. It yields the protein CSARIGTTDTQYF.

This clonotype has at least ten counts. The chain employs TRBV6-2 or TRBV6-3 and TRBJ2-1, with a tentative D call TRBD2 (5 bases). The V and J ends lost 10 bases and 5 bases respectively, with 18 bases between them. The length of the CDR3 is 14 residues. Germline CDR1 is MNHEY and CDR2 is SVGEGT. The chain's CDR3 is CATALLPRDNEQFF. As DNA, the CDR3 is TGTGCCACCGCCTTATTACCGAGGGACAATGAGCAGTTCTTC.

V and J are TRBV9 and TRBJ1-1, with D unclear. The CDR3 runs to 13 residues. CDR1 and CDR2 from the germline V gene are SGDLS and YYNGEE. Trimming stripped 2 bases from V and 5 bases from J, with 10 bases between. The CDR3 reads CASSVSRRTEAFF. DNA of the CDR3: TGTGCCAGCAGCGTTAGTCGGAGGACTGAAGCTTTCTTT.

The genes are TRBV11-2 and TRBJ2-1; the D is unclear. CDR3 length: 13 residues. Germline V CDR1 and CDR2: SGHAT, FQNNGV. V was cut by 3 bases and J by 6 bases, with 9 bases left in between. This CDR3 is CASSLGFGNEQFF. Written as DNA, the CDR3 is TGTGCCAGCAGCTTGGGTTTCGGCAATGAGCAGTTCTTC. The full variable domain, with the rest looked up from reference TRBV11-2 and TRBJ2-1, is EAGVAQSPRYKIIEKRQSVAFWCNPISGHATLYWYQQILGQGPKLLIQFQNNGVVDDSQLPKDRFSAERLKGVDSTLKIQPAKLEDSAVYLCASSLGFGNEQFFGPGTRLTVL.

This rearrangement joins TRBV25-1 to TRBJ2-1; D gene ambiguous. Trimming took off 6 bases at V and 0 bases at J, with 12 bases between the two ends. The CDR3 has 15 residues. The germline gives CDR1 MGHDK, CDR2 SYGVNS. In DNA, the CDR3 is TGTGCCAGCAGCCTGATACCGAGCTCCTACAATGAGCAGTTCTTC. This sequence encodes CASSLIPSSYNEQFF. The full variable domain, its missing parts supplied by reference TRBV25-1 and TRBJ2-1, is EADIYQTPRYLVIGTGKKITLECSQTMGHDKMYWYQQDPGMELHLIHYSYGVNSTEKGDLSSESTVSRIRTEHFPLTLESARPSHTSQYLCASSLIPSSYNEQFFGPGTRLTVL.

This clonotype was counted ten times or more. The CDR3 here is CASSLKAGANVLTF. The DNA for the CDR3 is TGTGCCAGCAGTTTAAAGGCTGGGGCCAACGTCCTGACTTTC. This chain uses TRBV12-3 or TRBV12-4 with TRBJ2-6; unclear D gene. The CDR3 length is 14 residues. The germline V and J ends were trimmed by 2 bases and 2 bases, with 4 bases remaining between them.

In regard to this clonotype: A much larger clone differs by one base, so this may be a read error. V and J are TRBV11-3 and TRBJ2-3, with 7 bases fitting TRBD1. The CDR3 is made up of 15 amino acids. V trimming: 4 bases; J trimming: 4 bases; junction bases outside the gene matches: 8. In germline, CDR1 is SGHNT, CDR2 YENEEA. DNA of the CDR3: TGTGCCAGCAGCTCGACAGGGATAATCGCAGATACGCAGTATTTT. This codes for CASSSTGIIADTQYF.

This clonotype was recorded at least ten times. The CDR3 coding sequence is TGTGCCAGCAGTTTGCCCACGAGCGGAAAAGAGACCCAGTACTTC. It codes for CASSLPTSGKETQYF. The J gene is TRBJ2-5, the V gene TRBV28, with D perhaps TRBD2 (5 bases). Trimming removed 3 bases at V and 3 bases at J, with 14 bases between. The V gene's germline CDR1 is MDHEN and CDR2 SYDVKM. The CDR3 length is 15 residues.

This clonotype was found many times. The genes are TRBV18 and TRBJ2-1; D is uncertain. The germline CDR1 and CDR2 sequences are KGHSH and LQKENI. Trimming pared 5 bases from V and 5 bases from J, leaving 19 bases between. This CDR3 is 16 amino acids long. The CDR3, as DNA: TGTGCCAGCTCATCCCCTATCCAGTTCGCTAACAATGAGCAGTTCTTC. Translated: CASSSPIQFANNEQFF.

This clonotype was picked up many times. The chain couples TRBV30 to TRBJ1-1, with D hard to call. The germline V gene encodes CDR1 GTSNPN and CDR2 SVGIG (reference sequence). Trimming took off 0 bases at V and 4 bases at J, with 9 bases between the two ends. This CDR3 comprises 13 residues. CDR3 residues: CAWSVSVSTEAFF. In nucleotides, the CDR3 is TGTGCCTGGAGTGTATCCGTAAGCACTGAAGCTTTCTTT.

With regard to this clonotype: One end of the junction does not line up with germline, which may come from a read error. The chain joins TRBV7-9 to TRBJ1-3; TRBD1 matches at 7 bases. CDR3 length: 15 residues. The germline V gene has CDR1 SEHNR and CDR2 FQNEAQ (reference sequence). CDR3 region: CASSLEDRSGNTIYF. CDR3 coding DNA: TGCGCCAGCAGCTTGGAGGACAGGTCTGGAAACACCATATATTTT.

This clonotype was observed at least ten times. The rearrangement joins TRBV7-2 to TRBJ1-3, with D possibly TRBD1 on 6 matching bases. Germline V gene lookup returns CDR1 SGHTA and CDR2 FQGNSA. The CDR3 totals 14 residues. V lost 5 bases to trimming and J lost 1 base, with 9 bases between them. The CDR3 bases are TGTGCCAGCAGCCCCGGACAGTCTGGAAACACCATATATTTT. It codes for CASSPGQSGNTIYF.

This clonotype has a count of ten or more. The rearrangement joins TRBV18 to TRBJ1-2, with TRBD1 matching 7 bases. The germline CDR1 and CDR2 sequences are KGHSH and LQKENI. The CDR3 has 14 residues. The V gene end was trimmed by 2 bases and the J gene end by 7 bases; junction bases not matched to a gene: 7. Here the CDR3 reads CASSPLNRGVGYTF. The CDR3 DNA reads TGTGCCAGCTCACCATTAAACAGGGGTGTTGGCTACACCTTC.

In its sample, this clonotype was seen many times. A read error may explain this, as a much larger clone is one base away. The V and J genes are TRBV19 and TRBJ1-1; 10 bases match TRBD1. Germline lookup yields CDR1 LNHDA and CDR2 SQIVND (reference sequence). This CDR3 has 18 amino acids. The V and J ends lost 3 bases and 9 bases, in that order; junction bases with no gene match: 19. Here the CDR3 DNA reads TGTGCCAGTAGTATCGATCCACAGAGACAGGGGGCTGGAACTAAAGCTTTCTTT. Translated: CASSIDPQRQGAGTKAFF. The variable domain in full, with the rest retrieved from reference TRBV19 and TRBJ1-1, is DGGITQSPKYLFRKEGQNVTLSCEQNLNHDAMYWYRQDPGQGLRLIYYSQIVNDFQKGDIAEGYSVSREKKESFPLTVTSAQKNPTAFYLCASSIDPQRQGAGTKAFFGQGTRLTVV.

This clonotype was seen many times. An end of the junction does not agree with germline; a read error may underlie this. The gene calls are TRBV2 and TRBJ2-1; 7 bases agree with TRBD1. Germline V gives CDR1 SNHLY, CDR2 FYNNEI. The length of the CDR3 is 11 residues. CDR3 coding DNA: TGTGCCAGCAGTGAAAGGACAGGCCTCATCTTC. Its translation: CASSERTGLIF.

The CDR3 DNA reads as TGCGCCAGCAGCCAAGCCCAAGGGGGCTTAATAGCGGGAGCGGGTAGCACCGGGGAGCTGTTTTTT. Translation: CASSQAQGGLIAGAGSTGELFF. The chain combines TRBV4-1 with TRBJ2-2, with TRBD2 matching over 9 bases. V gave up 1 base and J gave up 4 bases; unmatched junction bases: 22. The CDR3 consists of 22 residues. Germline CDR1 is MGHRA and CDR2 is YSYEKL.

The rearrangement links TRBV29-1 to TRBJ2-1, with D possibly TRBD2 on 6 matching bases. The CDR3 length is 14 residues. CDR1 and CDR2 from the germline V gene are SQVTM and ANQGSEA. The ends were cut back, 6 bases at V and 4 bases at J, with 16 bases in the middle. CDR3 sequence reads: CSVIPGDRYNEQFF. In nucleotides, the CDR3 is TGCAGCGTAATTCCGGGGGATCGTTACAATGAGCAGTTCTTC.